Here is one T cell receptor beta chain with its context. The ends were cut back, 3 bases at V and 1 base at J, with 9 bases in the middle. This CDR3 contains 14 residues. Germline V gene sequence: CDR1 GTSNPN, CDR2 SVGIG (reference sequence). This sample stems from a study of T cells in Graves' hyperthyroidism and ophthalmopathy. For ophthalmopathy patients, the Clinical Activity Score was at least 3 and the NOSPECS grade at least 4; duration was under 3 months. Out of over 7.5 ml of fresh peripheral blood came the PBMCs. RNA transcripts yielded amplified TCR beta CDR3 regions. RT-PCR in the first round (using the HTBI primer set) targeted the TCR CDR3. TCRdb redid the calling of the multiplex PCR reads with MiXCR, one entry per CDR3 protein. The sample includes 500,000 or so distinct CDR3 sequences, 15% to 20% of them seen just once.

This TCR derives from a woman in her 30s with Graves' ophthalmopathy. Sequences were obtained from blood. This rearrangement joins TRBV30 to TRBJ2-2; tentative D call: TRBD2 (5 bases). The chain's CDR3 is CAWRRVGNTGELFF. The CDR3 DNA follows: TGTGCCTGGAGGAGGGTCGGGAACACCGGGGAGCTGTTTTTT. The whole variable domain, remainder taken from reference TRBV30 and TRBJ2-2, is SQTIHQWPATLVQPVGSPLSLECTVEGTSNPNLYWYRQAAGRGLQLLFYSVGIGQISSEVPQNLSASRPQDRQFILSSKKLLLSDSGFYLCAWRRVGNTGELFFGEGSRLTVL.